The 10 T cell receptor beta chains presented below share a single source sample, sequenced in a study of cytomegalovirus exposure and HLA in healthy donors. PCR employed 60 Vbeta and 13 Jbeta primers. Generated by immunoSEQ multiplex PCR, the TCRdb table keeps only in-frame clones and is missing some. The sample lists about 200,000 clones, about 79% seen once, with around 1.8% in the top ten. Sequencing was carried out using PBMCs. All receptors come from a man younger than 35 in good health and CMV-seronegative.

This chain connects TRBV27 to TRBJ2-1; 10 bases match TRBD2. The trim removed 0 bases at V and 4 bases at J, leaving 6 bases unmatched. This CDR3 contains 17 residues. In germline, CDR1 is MNHEY, CDR2 SMNVEV (reference sequence). The CDR3 is CASSLSFRTSGYNEQFF. The CDR3 DNA follows: TGTGCCAGCAGTTTATCATTCCGGACTAGCGGTTACAATGAGCAGTTCTTC.

The chain couples TRBV5-1 to TRBJ2-1, with D possibly being TRBD2 (5 bases). Deletions cut 0 bases from V and 8 bases from J, with 9 bases between. The CDR3 extends over 13 amino acids. The germline V gene has CDR1 SGHRS and CDR2 YFSETQ. The CDR3 here is CASSLAPGDEQFF. The CDR3 region has the DNA TGCGCCAGCAGCTTGGCCCCCGGGGATGAGCAGTTCTTC.

The J gene is TRBJ2-2, the V gene TRBV19; 9 bases map to TRBD2. J was trimmed by 5 bases and V by 5 bases; bases with no gene match: 21. Germline V gene lookup returns CDR1 LNHDA and CDR2 SQIVND (reference sequence). This CDR3 contains 20 residues. CDR3 protein: CASSFSATNVWREGTGELFF. The CDR3 region has the DNA TGTGCCAGTAGTTTCTCGGCCACTAATGTGTGGCGGGAGGGTACCGGGGAGCTGTTTTTT.

The rearrangement joins TRBV5-4 to TRBJ2-5; perhaps TRBD2 as D (5 bases). The J call may be mistaken, given a closer DNA end match to TRBJ2-7. CDR3 length equals 13 residues. The germline V gene has CDR1 SGHNT and CDR2 YYREEE (reference sequence). CDR3: CASSFEGSYEQYF. As DNA, the CDR3 is TGTGCCAGCAGCTTTGAGGGTTCCTACGAGCAGTACTTC.

The chain links TRBV5-4 to TRBJ1-6, with D maybe TRBD1 (6 bases). V gave up 0 bases and J gave up 8 bases, with 18 bases separating them. The CDR3 spans 17 residues. Germline CDR1 is SGHNT and CDR2 is YYREEE (reference sequence). In DNA form, the CDR3 reads TGTGCCAGCAGCTTGGACCCGGGACACCTCGGGGATTCACCCCTCCACTTT. It encodes CASSLDPGHLGDSPLHF.

The rearrangement joins TRBV30 to TRBJ1-4; D unclear. The CDR3 is 13 residues long. Trimming cost V 2 bases and J 5 bases, with 9 bases left between them. The germline CDR1 and CDR2 sequences are GTSNPN and SVGIG (reference sequence). CDR3 DNA sequence: TGTGCCTGGAGTCCCCACGGGAATGAAAAACTGTTTTTT. Its protein is CAWSPHGNEKLFF.

The table lists this clone with a few counts. Its ends do not fully match the called genes, so a read error is possible. The chain links TRBV7-7 to TRBJ2-3; D possibly corresponds to TRBD1 (5 bases). Germline V gene lookup returns CDR1 SSHAT and CDR2 FNYEAQ (reference sequence). The CDR3 contains 13 residues. CDR3 nucleotides: TGTGCTAGCAGCCGACAGATATTCGATACGCAGTATTTT. Translating it yields CASSRQIFDTQYF.

This CDR3 is CASRGGVENYGYTF. DNA of the CDR3: TGTGCCAGTAGGGGAGGGGTTGAGAACTATGGCTACACCTTC. This chain uses TRBV19 with TRBJ1-2; D may be TRBD1 (5 bases). This CDR3 region has 14 residues. V lost 6 bases and J lost 2, with 13 bases in between. Germline lookup yields CDR1 LNHDA and CDR2 SQIVND (reference sequence).

This chain joins TRBV29-1 and TRBJ2-1; D may be TRBD2 (6 bases). Germline assignment: CDR1 SQVTM and CDR2 ANQGSEA. Trimming pared 4 bases from V and 0 bases from J, leaving 16 bases between. This CDR3 region has 16 residues. The CDR3 spells CSVVGRAGSSYNEQFF. In DNA, the CDR3 is TGCAGCGTTGTAGGGCGAGCGGGTAGCTCCTACAATGAGCAGTTCTTC.

Comments on this clone: The junction shows a germline mismatch at one end, possibly a read error. J is TRBJ2-3 and V is TRBV19; 10 bases match TRBD1. This CDR3 comprises 14 residues. CDR1 is LNHDA, CDR2 SQIVND, per germline (reference sequence). The CDR3 loop reads CVSSLDRGTDTQYF. Here the CDR3 DNA reads TGTGTCAGTAGCCTGGACAGGGGGACAGATACGCAGTATTTT.